This T cell receptor (beta chain) was retrieved from a study of CD4+ T cells in melanoma. General study points: In melanoma, neoantigen-specific CD4+ T cells reportedly differed in differentiation state. A reported correlation linked neoantigen-specific CD4+ T cells to CD8+, macrophage and B cell function.

V lost 0 bases to trimming and J lost 2 bases, with 11 bases between them. The germline V gene encodes CDR1 SGHVT and CDR2 SQSDAQ. The CDR3 loop spans 15 amino acids. As concerns this clone: The antigen remains undetermined.

TCRdb keeps only in-frame clones here, not all; method: immunoSEQ multiplex PCR. The sample carries about 140,000 clones, around 90% recorded once. The sequence derives from a human donor with melanoma. The V call is TRBV7-4, the J call TRBJ2-7, with D possibly matching TRBD1 (5 bases). The CDR3, as DNA: TGTGCCAGCAGCTTAGCAAAGGGGCGGACCTACGAGCAGTACTTC. Translating gives CASSLAKGRTYEQYF.